This is a list of T cell receptor beta chains from one sample in a study of response to subunit inactivated influenza vaccine. TCRdb re-analysed the RT-PCR reads in MiXCR, keeping a single row per CDR3 protein. The sample holds around 650,000 distinct CDR3 sequences; about 15% are singletons and the top ten take 11%. Sequenced material: PBMCs from blood, taken roughly 13 days after vaccination. These receptors originate from a man in his forties or fifties who received an inactivated influenza vaccine. Both conserved end residues are part of each CDR3. Fields, in order: J gene, V gene, clone size, CDR3 protein. The size entry is marked missing in some rows and otherwise reads once, few, many or a size class.

>TRBJ2-1|TRBV5-1|few
CASSITGTNYNEQFF
>TRBJ2-1|TRBV6-5|NA
CASSYSWGHNEQFF
>TRBJ1-5|TRBV7-9|NA
CASSKEINQPQHF
>TRBJ1-5|TRBV6-1|few
CASSRPGGQPQHF
>TRBJ2-7|TRBV12-3/TRBV12-4|NA
CASRSTDTYEQYF
>TRBJ2-5|TRBV5-1|NA
CASSPGTKQETQYF
>TRBJ1-2|TRBV20-1|few
CSAPPDSNYGYTF
>TRBJ1-5|TRBV15|many
CATSRGGDRGHNQPQHF
>TRBJ2-7|TRBV9|NA
CASSAKDRDSYEQYF
>TRBJ2-5|TRBV12-3/TRBV12-4|many
CASSIKAVWATQYF
>TRBJ2-1|TRBV5-1|NA
CASSSGQGAREQFF
>TRBJ2-3|TRBV9|few
CASSVGVAGGLTDTQYF
>TRBJ2-1|TRBV7-2|NA
CASSISGTSSYNEQFF
>TRBJ2-7|TRBV6-2/TRBV6-3|NA
CASGSIQRGTSYEQYF
>TRBJ2-7|TRBV11-1|few
CASSRDGPRLRDISYEQYF
>TRBJ2-5|TRBV7-3|few
CASSLEGNGERDF
>TRBJ2-5|TRBV7-9|NA
CASSFGQGRQETQYF
>TRBJ2-1|TRBV6-2/TRBV6-3|many
CASSPRSTGSSYNEQFF
>TRBJ2-2|TRBV7-9|few
CASSQRQVSTGELFF
>TRBJ2-3|TRBV5-1|many
CASRDLYTDTQYF
>TRBJ2-2|TRBV5-1|few
CASSLVAGKVGELFF
>TRBJ1-1|TRBV15|NA
CATTAGLLNTEAFF
>TRBJ2-7|TRBV12-3/TRBV12-4|few
CASSFAGREQYF
>TRBJ2-7|TRBV3-1|NA
CASRGPGGEQYF
>TRBJ1-2|TRBV28|NA
CASSLSGTGSGYTF
>TRBJ2-7|TRBV7-9|few
CASSPRTGYTYEQYF
>TRBJ2-5|TRBV18|NA
CASSPGTGGYETQYF
>TRBJ1-4|TRBV9|NA
CASSARDRREKLFF
>TRBJ2-7|TRBV10-3|NA
CAIRERTGPYEQYF
>TRBJ1-4|TRBV9|NA
CASSVVPGLTNEKLFF
>TRBJ1-5|TRBV4-3|NA
CASSQDSYGFSNQPQHF
>TRBJ2-7|TRBV28|few
CASSLWERGLEQYF
>TRBJ2-3|TRBV20-1|NA
CSAYQGDTQYF
>TRBJ1-6|TRBV2|NA
CASSDASFTNSPLHF
>TRBJ2-2|TRBV5-1|NA
CASSLSLLVSSTGELFF
>TRBJ1-6|TRBV7-2|NA
CASSPRTGDNSPLHF